A single sample gave rise to the 25 T cell receptor beta chains below, sequenced in a study of CD8 T cells in ankylosing spondylitis. Each CDR3 protein is one row after TCRdb ran MiXCR on the 5' RACE reads. The sample yields around 130,000 distinct CDR3 sequences, approximately 6.8% seen once. Material for sequencing was blood, either unsorted or a sorted T cell fraction (not recorded which). The receptor set was obtained from a male donor with ankylosing spondylitis or in good health (not recorded which).

This clonotype occurred many times. The chain couples TRBV29-1 to TRBJ2-7; tentative D call: TRBD2 (6 bases). V was clipped by 7 bases and J by 5 bases, with 21 bases between them. This CDR3 spans 14 amino acids. Looked up from germline, CDR1 is SQVTM and CDR2 is ANQGSEA. CDR3 in DNA: TGCAGCGCCGGACTATTAGGGCTCCGGAACGAGCAGTACTTC. Protein sequence: CSAGLLGLRNEQYF.

V and J are TRBV29-1 and TRBJ2-7; 7 nucleotides line up with TRBD1. This CDR3 has 13 amino acids. V shed 3 bases, J shed 3 bases, and the junction held 5 bases outside the gene matches. The germline V gene has CDR1 SQVTM and CDR2 ANQGSEA. DNA for the CDR3: TGCAGCGTTGACGACCGGGACAGCTACGAGCAGTACTTC. Translating gives CSVDDRDSYEQYF.

This clonotype was seen at least ten times. DNA of the CDR3: TGTGCCAGCAGTTTATACAGCTCTAGCAATCAGCCCCAGCATTTT. It encodes CASSLYSSSNQPQHF. V gene TRBV27 combines with J gene TRBJ1-5; D call uncertain. The CDR3 runs 15 residues. Germline-derived CDR1 and CDR2 are MNHEY and SMNVEV (reference sequence). Trimming shortened V by 1 base and J by 0 bases, and 7 bases separated the two germline ends.

Many counts were recorded for this clonotype. J is TRBJ1-2 and V is TRBV29-1; D is undetermined. Trimming took 3 bases from V and 0 from J, leaving 8 bases between them. The CDR3 sequence is 13 residues long. Germline loops: CDR1 SQVTM, CDR2 ANQGSEA. CDR3 bases: TGCAGCGTTGATGCCGAGGCTAACTATGGCTACACCTTC. Amino acids: CSVDAEANYGYTF.

This sequence joins TRBV19 and TRBJ1-2; 7 positions match TRBD1. J was trimmed by 8 bases and V by 5 bases; bases with no gene match: 11. The V gene's germline CDR1 is LNHDA and CDR2 SQIVND (reference sequence). This CDR3 region has 14 residues. This CDR3 reads CASSDLTGAKGYTF. The CDR3 bases are TGTGCCAGTAGTGATCTAACAGGGGCCAAAGGCTACACCTTC.

This sequence joins TRBV5-6 and TRBJ2-1; D unclear. From germline, CDR1 is SGHDT and CDR2 YYEEEE. The CDR3 totals 15 residues. V dropped 7 bases and J dropped 5 bases, with 19 bases sitting between them. CDR3: CASGLVLPAHNEQFF. The DNA of the CDR3 is TGTGCCAGCGGATTGGTCCTCCCGGCCCACAATGAGCAGTTCTTC. The whole variable domain, remainder taken from reference TRBV5-6 and TRBJ2-1, is DAGVTQSPTHLIKTRGQQVTLRCSPKSGHDTVSWYQQALGQGPQFIFQYYEEEERQRGNFPDRFSGHQFPNYSSELNVNALLLGDSALYLCASGLVLPAHNEQFFGPGTRLTVL.

This clonotype was counted many times. V is TRBV6-1 and J is TRBJ2-7, with 11 bases aligning to TRBD1. Germline V CDR1 and CDR2: MNHNS, SASEGT. The CDR3 runs 14 residues. With V trimmed by 8 bases and J by 3 bases, 6 bases remained unmatched. The CDR3, as DNA: TGTGCCAGCCGCCTGGACAGGGGGCACTACGAGCAGTACTTC. Its translation: CASRLDRGHYEQYF.

This clonotype showed up many times. This rearrangement joins TRBV12-3 or TRBV12-4 to TRBJ2-5; D unresolved. The V end lost 2 bases, the J end lost 4 bases, and 11 bases lay between the germline ends. The CDR3 length is 14 residues. CDR3 in amino acids: CASSLPGLRETQYF. Written as DNA, the CDR3 is TGTGCCAGCAGTTTACCCGGGCTCCGAGAGACCCAGTACTTC.

This clonotype was detected ten times or more. The chain combines TRBV27 with TRBJ2-5, with 14 bases aligning to TRBD2. The germline V gene has CDR1 MNHEY and CDR2 SMNVEV (reference sequence). The CDR3 has 17 amino acids. V was pared by 0 bases and J by 5 bases, with 5 bases of the junction left unmatched. The CDR3 here is CASSLSPGLAGVETQYF. For the CDR3, the DNA is TGTGCCAGCAGTTTATCCCCGGGACTAGCGGGAGTGGAGACCCAGTACTTC.

This clonotype has at least ten counts. The gene calls are TRBV5-1 and TRBJ2-3; D gene uncertain. Germline CDR1 and CDR2: SGHRS and YFSETQ. Between the trimmed V and J ends, which lost 3 bases and 2 bases, there was a span of 13 bases. The CDR3 consists of 15 residues. The CDR3 loop is CASSSAQTDTDTQYF. CDR3 nucleotide sequence: TGCGCCAGCAGCTCCGCGCAAACAGACACAGATACGCAGTATTTT.

This clonotype was counted at least ten times. This chain joins TRBV20-1 and TRBJ1-2; D unclear. The CDR3 runs to 12 residues. V lost 6 bases and J lost 7, with 15 bases in between. Germline V gene lookup returns CDR1 DFQATT and CDR2 SNEGSKA (reference sequence). For the CDR3, the DNA is TGCAGTGCCCTCGGGCAGAACGGTGGCTACACCTTC. Amino acids: CSALGQNGGYTF.

This chain's CDR3 is CASSVPLGQGFTDTQYF. CDR3 in DNA: TGTGCCAGCAGCGTACCGTTGGGACAGGGCTTCACAGATACGCAGTATTTT. The J gene is TRBJ2-3, the V gene TRBV7-9; TRBD1 aligns across 9 bases. The CDR3 extends over 17 amino acids. CDR1 is SEHNR, CDR2 FQNEAQ, per germline (reference sequence). V shed 5 bases and J 2 bases; nucleotides not matched to a gene: 11.

This clonotype appeared many times. J is TRBJ2-5 and V is TRBV7-2; D remains unclear. V lost 2 bases and J lost 8, with 12 bases in between. The length of the CDR3 is 13 residues. The germline gives CDR1 SGHTA, CDR2 FQGNSA. The CDR3 sequence is CASSLSAVYTQYF. CDR3 DNA sequence: TGTGCCAGCAGCTTATCGGCGGTCTATACCCAGTACTTC. Based on the CDR3 plus reference TRBV7-2 and TRBJ2-5, the full variable domain is GAGVSQSPSNKVTEKGKDVELRCDPISGHTALYWYRQSLGQGLEFLIYFQGNSAPDKSGLPSDRFSAERTGGSVSTLTIQRTQQEDSAVYLCASSLSAVYTQYFGPGTRLLVL.

This clonotype was recorded at least ten times. The CDR3 spells CASSLVSTPSTDTQYF. For the CDR3, the DNA is TGCGCCAGCAGCTTGGTGTCGACCCCTAGCACAGATACGCAGTATTTT. V gene TRBV5-1 combines with J gene TRBJ2-3; the D is unclear. There are 16 residues in the CDR3. V was trimmed by 0 bases and J by 0 bases, leaving 11 bases between them. CDR1 SGHRS and CDR2 YFSETQ come from the germline V gene.

This clonotype occurred a few times. The chain is built from TRBV12-3 or TRBV12-4 and TRBJ1-5; TRBD1 matches 9 bases. The CDR3 totals 16 residues. Trimming removed 2 bases from V and 5 bases from J; junction bases left unmatched: 7. Here the CDR3 DNA reads TGTGCCAGCAGTTTACGGACAGGGGTCCACCATCAGCCCCAGCATTTT. It encodes CASSLRTGVHHQPQHF.

The chain is built from TRBV7-3 and TRBJ2-6; TRBD1 might be the D (5 bases). This CDR3 is built from 15 residues. V lost 3 bases and J lost 1, with 7 bases in between. Germline CDR1 SGHTA, CDR2 FQGTGA. The CDR3 here is CASSLTASGANVLTF. CDR3 nucleotides: TGTGCCAGCAGCTTGACAGCTTCTGGGGCCAACGTCCTGACTTTC. The complete variable domain, with remaining parts taken from reference TRBV7-3 and TRBJ2-6, reads GAGVSQTPSNKVTEKGKYVELRCDPISGHTALYWYRQSLGQGPEFLIYFQGTGAADDSGLPNDRFFAVRPEGSVSTLKIQRTERGDSAVYLCASSLTASGANVLTFGAGSRLTVL.

This clonotype was counted at least ten times. J is TRBJ2-3 and V is TRBV11-2; weak D call: TRBD2 (6 bases). CDR3 length equals 18 residues. Germline V gene sequence: CDR1 SGHAT, CDR2 FQNNGV. Trimming took off 1 base at V and 2 bases at J, with 19 bases between the two ends. The CDR3 DNA sequence: TGTGCCAGCAGCTTAGGAGTCGGGGGTAGCGGTTTCACAGATACGCAGTATTTT. This encodes CASSLGVGGSGFTDTQYF.

There are many counts of this clonotype. The chain recombines TRBV7-2 with TRBJ2-7, with TRBD1 matching 8 bases. V lost 1 base and J lost 4; bases outside the gene matches: 3. The CDR3 is made up of 14 amino acids. Germline-derived CDR1 and CDR2 are SGHTA and FQGNSA. The CDR3 DNA follows: TGTGCCAGCAGCTTAGGGTACAGGGGGTACGAGCAGTACTTC. Translated, it gives CASSLGYRGYEQYF.

In this sample, this clonotype turned up many times. The chain is built from TRBV7-3 and TRBJ1-5; the match to TRBD1 covers 7 bases. The ends lost 5 bases at V and 5 bases at J; junction bases unmatched: 6. The CDR3 has 14 amino acids. Germline-derived CDR1 and CDR2 are SGHTA and FQGTGA. The CDR3 nucleotides read TGTGCCAGCAGCCCAGGGGGAGGATATCAGCCCCAGCATTTT. It codes for CASSPGGGYQPQHF.

This chain links TRBV20-1 with TRBJ2-7; 13 nucleotides align to TRBD2. Germline V gene lookup returns CDR1 DFQATT and CDR2 SNEGSKA (reference sequence). CDR3 length equals 13 residues. Trimming at V came to 7 bases and at J to 5 bases, leaving 5 bases not matched to a gene. The CDR3 protein is CSGQGLAGNEQYF. DNA of the CDR3: TGCAGTGGCCAGGGACTAGCGGGAAACGAGCAGTACTTC.

This clonotype occurred many times. The CDR3 DNA reads as TGTGCCAGCAAGGTGGAGTTTAATTCACCCCTCCACTTT. Its translation: CASKVEFNSPLHF. The chain uses TRBV28 and TRBJ1-6, with D hard to call. The CDR3 spans 13 residues. From germline, CDR1 is MDHEN and CDR2 SYDVKM. Trimming took 7 bases from V and 6 from J, leaving 10 bases between them.

This clonotype was observed at least ten times. The chain recombines TRBV20-1 with TRBJ2-2; D perhaps matches TRBD1 (6 bases). In germline, CDR1 is DFQATT, CDR2 SNEGSKA (reference sequence). The CDR3 length is 14 residues. V was shortened by 5 bases and J by 4 bases, with 14 bases between the two germline ends. The CDR3 region has the DNA TGCAGTGCTCCAGGTTTAGGGGGCACCGGGGAGCTGTTTTTT. The encoded protein is CSAPGLGGTGELFF.

This clonotype was seen ten or more times. The chain carries TRBV27 and TRBJ1-2; 8 bases agree with TRBD1. The CDR3 is 16 amino acids. From germline, CDR1 is MNHEY and CDR2 SMNVEV (reference sequence). Losses at the gene ends were 4 bases for V and 3 bases for J; bases not matched to a gene: 10. The CDR3 DNA reads as TGTGCCAGCAGTTCCCCCCCGCAGGGGGCTCACTATGGCTACACCTTC. Translation: CASSSPPQGAHYGYTF.

In its sample, this clonotype was seen many times. The J gene is TRBJ1-1, the V gene TRBV25-1, with D unresolved. Germline lookup yields CDR1 MGHDK and CDR2 SYGVNS. Trimming cost V 1 base and J 4 bases, with 13 bases left between them. This CDR3 is 15 amino acids long. The DNA of the CDR3 is TGTGCCAGCAGTGAATTAAGGGCTTTAGGCACTGAAGCTTTCTTT. This encodes CASSELRALGTEAFF.

This clonotype was recorded at least ten times. The chain recombines TRBV4-3 with TRBJ1-1, with TRBD1 matching over 8 bases. CDR1 LGHNA and CDR2 YSLEER come from the germline V gene. CDR3 size: 15 residues. Germline trimming cut 1 base from V and 1 base from J; bases unmatched to any gene: 2. The CDR3 here is CASSQAGTGNTEAFF. The CDR3, as DNA: TGCGCCAGCAGCCAAGCCGGGACAGGGAACACTGAAGCTTTCTTT.